The text below deals with one T cell receptor (beta chain). Its antigen is undetermined. This entry comes from a study of cytomegalovirus exposure and HLA in healthy donors. 13 Jbeta primers and 60 Vbeta primers were used for the PCR. Only in-frame clones appear in the TCRdb table, and some are missing; sequencing was by immunoSEQ multiplex PCR. The sample records roughly 180,000 clones, roughly 82% being singletons. CDR1 LNHDA and CDR2 SQIVND come from the germline V gene (reference sequence). V was trimmed by 6 bases and J by 0 bases, leaving 14 bases between them. This CDR3 contains 16 residues. Notes on the study in general: Donors were assumed by presence/absence analyses to have roughly uniform sequencing depth.

The genes are TRBV19 and TRBJ1-4; D uncertain. The TCR sequence derives from a middle-aged man in good health and CMV-seronegative. Sequenced: PBMCs. CDR3 in amino acids: CASSFPPGATNEKLFF. The CDR3 DNA reads as TGTGCCAGTAGCTTCCCCCCCGGGGCAACTAATGAAAAACTGTTTTTT. Full variable domain (rest looked up from reference TRBV19 and TRBJ1-4): DGGITQSPKYLFRKEGQNVTLSCEQNLNHDAMYWYRQDPGQGLRLIYYSQIVNDFQKGDIAEGYSVSREKKESFPLTVTSAQKNPTAFYLCASSFPPGATNEKLFFGSGTQLSVL.